This TCR beta chain was sequenced in a study of T cells after yellow fever vaccination. This clonotype has a handful of counts. Trimming cost V 8 bases and J 4 bases, with 9 bases left between them. Germline-derived CDR1 and CDR2 are SGHDT and YYEEEE. The CDR3 runs to 12 residues. TCRdb analysed the 5' RACE reads with MiXCR anew, one entry per CDR3 protein. The sample holds approximately 300,000 distinct CDR3 sequences, around 6.8% seen once. V usage is TRBV5-6 and J usage is TRBJ2-2; D unclear. The sequence was collected from a man aged 18 to 30 who received the YFV17D yellow fever vaccine. The sample consisted of PBMCs, taken around 45 days after the first yellow fever vaccination. CDR3 protein: CASNLVTGELFF. The DNA for the CDR3 is TGTGCCAGTAACCTCGTCACCGGGGAGCTGTTTTTT.